This T cell receptor beta chain was recorded in a study of T cells in localized non-small cell lung cancer. Notes on the study in general: A single tumor region was sequenced, leaving heterogeneity possible. The study detected a median roughly 57 of the top 100 tumor clones in adjacent lung. Tumor trailed uninvolved adjacent lung in T cell clonality, which peaked there.

Profiling relied on immunoSEQ multiplex PCR, and the TCRdb table lists in-frame clones only, not all of them. This sample has roughly 2,000 clones; around 23% occur once, and the top ten carry roughly 14%. This clone is medium-sized (0.01 to 0.1%). Its matching antigen is unknown. Adjacent lung tissue lacking atypia was obtained at a distance of at least 2 cm from the tumor margin. Germline-derived CDR1 and CDR2 are SGHNT and YENEEA. The CDR3 length is 15 residues. Unmatched junction bases numbered 5, after V lost 4 bases and J lost 2 bases. Here the sequenced sample was normal lung tissue next to the tumor, taken before any cancer treatment. The sequence was collected from a man aged 40-75 years with stage I squamous cell lung carcinoma. V and J are TRBV11-3 and TRBJ2-3, with 8 bases aligning to TRBD1. In DNA, the CDR3 is TGTGCCAGCAGCTCGGACAGGGACCACACAGATACGCAGTATTTT. As protein: CASSSDRDHTDTQYF.